The 9 T cell receptor beta chains below were found in one sample sequenced in a study of blood T cell repertoires in COVID-19. Libraries were prepared by immunoSEQ multiplex PCR; TCRdb keeps only in-frame clonotypes and omits some of them. The table includes 260,000 or so clones, around 88% detected once. The sequencing input was peripheral blood. The receptor set was obtained from a man older than 75 with acute or convalescent COVID-19.

Only a few counts were recorded for this clone. The J gene is TRBJ2-1, the V gene TRBV25-1; 11 bases are a match to TRBD2. V lost 2 bases to trimming and J lost 7 bases; unmatched junction nucleotides: 7. The CDR3 runs 16 residues. Germline CDR1 MGHDK, CDR2 SYGVNS. The CDR3 region is CASSEAGTSGPNEQFF. In nucleotides, the CDR3 is TGTGCCAGCAGTGAAGCCGGGACTAGCGGACCGAATGAGCAGTTCTTC.

V gene TRBV2 combines with J gene TRBJ2-5; 9 positions match TRBD2. The trim removed 3 bases at V and 5 bases at J, leaving 4 bases unmatched. The CDR3 covers 14 residues. CDR1 and CDR2 from the germline V gene are SNHLY and FYNNEI. CDR3 region: CASSDISGGETQYF. CDR3 coding DNA: TGTGCCAGCAGTGATATCAGCGGGGGGGAGACCCAGTACTTC.

The J gene is TRBJ2-2, the V gene TRBV7-3; 9 nucleotides align to TRBD2. With 5 bases clipped from V and 6 bases from J, the junction kept 10 bases outside the gene matches. Germline loops: CDR1 SGHTA, CDR2 FQGTGA. This CDR3 comprises 16 residues. CDR3 sequence reads: CASSQNPGTSSGELFF. CDR3 in DNA: TGTGCCAGCAGCCAAAACCCGGGGACTAGCTCCGGGGAGCTGTTTTTT.

The chain recombines TRBV7-2 with TRBJ1-4; 8 bases are a match to TRBD1. J was trimmed by 4 bases and V by 1 base; bases with no gene match: 5. CDR1 is SGHTA, CDR2 FQGNSA, per germline. This CDR3 contains 16 residues. The CDR3 protein is CASSLVGTGVNEKLFF. CDR3 DNA: TGTGCCAGCAGCTTAGTAGGGACAGGTGTTAATGAAAAACTGTTTTTT.

This chain connects TRBV5-4 to TRBJ2-3, with 11 nucleotides matching TRBD2. Losses at the gene ends were 4 bases for V and 0 bases for J; bases not matched to a gene: 4. Germline V gene data show CDR1 as SGHNT and CDR2 as YYREEE (reference sequence). The CDR3 totals 16 residues. The CDR3 reads CASSLRLAGSTDTQYF. CDR3 DNA: TGTGCCAGCAGCCTCCGACTAGCGGGAAGCACAGATACGCAGTATTTT.

V usage is TRBV5-1 and J usage is TRBJ1-2, with a tentative D call TRBD1 (5 bases). The CDR3 spans 14 residues. V lost 3 bases to trimming and J lost 2 bases, with 11 bases between them. The germline V gene has CDR1 SGHRS and CDR2 YFSETQ. CDR3 DNA sequence: TGCGCCAGCAGCTCGGACACCACGAACTATGGCTACACCTTC. Translation: CASSSDTTNYGYTF.

This sequence joins TRBV5-6 and TRBJ2-7; 8 nucleotides match TRBD2. Looked up from germline, CDR1 is SGHDT and CDR2 is YYEEEE. The CDR3 is 15 residues long. J lost 7 bases, V lost 4 bases, and 13 bases had no gene match. The CDR3 reads CASSTRPSGRREQYF. Here the CDR3 DNA reads TGTGCCAGCAGCACCCGCCCCAGCGGGAGAAGGGAGCAGTACTTC. The full variable domain, with the rest looked up from reference TRBV5-6 and TRBJ2-7, is DAGVTQSPTHLIKTRGQQVTLRCSPKSGHDTVSWYQQALGQGPQFIFQYYEEEERQRGNFPDRFSGHQFPNYSSELNVNALLLGDSALYLCASSTRPSGRREQYFGPGTRLTVT.

The chain links TRBV4-1 to TRBJ2-5, with 7 bases identical to TRBD1. The CDR3 sequence is 18 residues long. The germline gives CDR1 MGHRA, CDR2 YSYEKL. V trimming: 1 base; J trimming: 2 bases; junction bases outside the gene matches: 13. The CDR3 here is CASSQALQGLAPQETQYF. CDR3 DNA: TGCGCCAGCAGCCAAGCTTTACAGGGGTTGGCCCCTCAAGAGACCCAGTACTTC.

The CDR3 is CASSLSSGDSPLHF. CDR3 DNA: TGTGCCAGCAGCTTATCGTCAGGGGATTCACCCCTCCACTTT. This chain uses TRBV7-3 with TRBJ1-6, with a weak D call TRBD1 (6 bases). The V gene lost 2 bases and the J gene lost 8 bases, with 10 bases spanning the gap. CDR1 SGHTA and CDR2 FQGTGA come from the germline V gene. The CDR3 totals 14 residues. The full variable domain, rest sourced from reference TRBV7-3 and TRBJ1-6, is GAGVSQTPSNKVTEKGKYVELRCDPISGHTALYWYRQSLGQGPEFLIYFQGTGAADDSGLPNDRFFAVRPEGSVSTLKIQRTERGDSAVYLCASSLSSGDSPLHFGNGTRLTVT.